These T cell receptor beta chains were read from a single sample in a study of shared clonotypes between healthy human individuals. Sequencing was performed with immunoSEQ multiplex PCR; in TCRdb, only in-frame clones are kept and a portion is missing. The sample has about 480,000 clones, 60% to 80% seen once. Sample: PBMCs. All receptors come from a woman aged 40 to 55 in good health. Some clones in this sample may be carry-over from other donors' samples. Each CDR3 is given with its conserved first and last residue. Fields, in order: CDR3 DNA, CDR3 protein, clone size, J gene, D gene, V gene. The D gene is left open where the match is weak. Expanded clones get a size class; other rows say once, few or many, or leave the size out.

cdr3_nt: TGCGCCAGCAGCCCCGGACAGGGGGCAGATCAGCCCCAGCATTTT
cdr3_aa: CASSPGQGADQPQHF
clone_size: -
j_call: TRBJ1-5
d_call: TRBD1
v_call: TRBV4-1

cdr3_nt: TGTGCCAGCAGCAATCTCGGGATAAACACTGAAGCTTTCTTT
cdr3_aa: CASSNLGINTEAFF
clone_size: many
j_call: TRBJ1-1
d_call: -
v_call: TRBV2

cdr3_nt: TGTGCCAGCGACGCCGGGACAGGCGCCTCCGGCTACACCTTC
cdr3_aa: CASDAGTGASGYTF
clone_size: once
j_call: TRBJ1-2
d_call: TRBD1
v_call: TRBV2

cdr3_nt: TGTGCCAGCAGTCGGTCAGGGGCCGCCGGGGAGCTGTTTTTT
cdr3_aa: CASSRSGAAGELFF
clone_size: -
j_call: TRBJ2-2
d_call: -
v_call: TRBV7-7

cdr3_nt: TGTGCCAGCTCCCACGAAACTAATGAAAAACTGTTTTTT
cdr3_aa: CASSHETNEKLFF
clone_size: -
j_call: TRBJ1-4
d_call: -
v_call: TRBV18

cdr3_nt: TGTGCCAGTAGTACCGGACAGGTTGGGTCCTACGAGCAGTACTTC
cdr3_aa: CASSTGQVGSYEQYF
clone_size: -
j_call: TRBJ2-7
d_call: TRBD1
v_call: TRBV19

cdr3_nt: TGTGCCAGCAGCTTAGCCTTCCCCCCTGGAAACACCATATATTTT
cdr3_aa: CASSLAFPPGNTIYF
clone_size: many
j_call: TRBJ1-3
d_call: -
v_call: TRBV7-7

cdr3_nt: TGTGCCAGCAGCGTAGGAGCAGGGCTCTATGAGCAGTTCTTC
cdr3_aa: CASSVGAGLYEQFF
clone_size: -
j_call: TRBJ2-1
d_call: -
v_call: TRBV9

cdr3_nt: TGTGCCAGCAGCGCCAGGGCGACTGTGGAGACCCAGTACTTC
cdr3_aa: CASSARATVETQYF
clone_size: -
j_call: TRBJ2-5
d_call: -
v_call: TRBV5-4

cdr3_nt: TGCGCCAGCAGCGTGGACAGGATAAACTATGGCTACACCTTC
cdr3_aa: CASSVDRINYGYTF
clone_size: -
j_call: TRBJ1-2
d_call: TRBD1
v_call: TRBV5-1

cdr3_nt: TGTGCCAGCTCACTCGGTCCCGCAGATACGCAGTATTTT
cdr3_aa: CASSLGPADTQYF
clone_size: -
j_call: TRBJ2-3
d_call: -
v_call: TRBV18

cdr3_nt: TGTGCCAGCAACCTAGGTCCGGTGGGGGTTTGGGAAAAACTGTTTTTT
cdr3_aa: CASNLGPVGVWEKLFF
clone_size: -
j_call: TRBJ1-4
d_call: -
v_call: TRBV2

cdr3_nt: TGTGCCAGCAGCTTAGGGGACAGATACGAGCAGTACTTC
cdr3_aa: CASSLGDRYEQYF
clone_size: -
j_call: TRBJ2-7
d_call: TRBD1
v_call: TRBV11-2

cdr3_nt: TGTGCCAGCACCGAGGACGAACTAAAATACGGCTACACCTTC
cdr3_aa: CASTEDELKYGYTF
clone_size: -
j_call: TRBJ1-2
d_call: -
v_call: TRBV6-5

cdr3_nt: TGTGCCAGCAGTGGTTGGACAGGGGTAGGAGAAAAACTGTTTTTT
cdr3_aa: CASSGWTGVGEKLFF
clone_size: -
j_call: TRBJ1-4
d_call: TRBD1
v_call: TRBV28

cdr3_nt: TGTGCCAGCAGCTTGGTGGCAGGGGGTGGCTACACCTTC
cdr3_aa: CASSLVAGGGYTF
clone_size: -
j_call: TRBJ1-2
d_call: TRBD1
v_call: TRBV5-4

cdr3_nt: TGTGCCAGCTCCCCCGGGACAGGGACATATAACACTGAAGCTTTCTTT
cdr3_aa: CASSPGTGTYNTEAFF
clone_size: -
j_call: TRBJ1-1
d_call: TRBD1
v_call: TRBV18

cdr3_nt: TGTGCCAGCAGTGAGGACAGCACTAGGGTCAACTATGGCTACACCTTC
cdr3_aa: CASSEDSTRVNYGYTF
clone_size: -
j_call: TRBJ1-2
d_call: -
v_call: TRBV6-1

cdr3_nt: TGTGCCAGCAGTTCCCTGACAGGGGCGGGAGGCTACACCTTC
cdr3_aa: CASSSLTGAGGYTF
clone_size: -
j_call: TRBJ1-2
d_call: TRBD1
v_call: TRBV28

cdr3_nt: TGTGCCAGCAGTCGCGGGAGGGCCTTAACAGATACGCAGTATTTT
cdr3_aa: CASSRGRALTDTQYF
clone_size: -
j_call: TRBJ2-3
d_call: TRBD2
v_call: TRBV7-2

cdr3_nt: TGTGCCAGCTCACCCCTTAGCGGGGGAGGACACACAGATACGCAGTATTTT
cdr3_aa: CASSPLSGGGHTDTQYF
clone_size: -
j_call: TRBJ2-3
d_call: TRBD2
v_call: TRBV18

cdr3_nt: TGTGCCAGCAGTCTTCCCGGGGAGGGCCATCAGCCCCAGCATTTT
cdr3_aa: CASSLPGEGHQPQHF
clone_size: -
j_call: TRBJ1-5
d_call: -
v_call: TRBV28

cdr3_nt: TGTGCCAGCCAGGGACCAAGGGACAATGAGCAGTTCTTC
cdr3_aa: CASQGPRDNEQFF
clone_size: -
j_call: TRBJ2-1
d_call: -
v_call: TRBV2

cdr3_nt: TGTGCCAGCAGTGCGAGGGGAGTTGGGGGTGAGCAGTTCTTC
cdr3_aa: CASSARGVGGEQFF
clone_size: -
j_call: TRBJ2-1
d_call: -
v_call: TRBV6-5

cdr3_nt: TGTGCCAGCAGCTTGTCCGGAGGCGAGCAGTTCTTC
cdr3_aa: CASSLSGGEQFF
clone_size: -
j_call: TRBJ2-1
d_call: -
v_call: TRBV7-9

cdr3_nt: TGTGCCTGGAGGAGATATGGCGAGCAGTACTTC
cdr3_aa: CAWRRYGEQYF
clone_size: -
j_call: TRBJ2-7
d_call: -
v_call: TRBV30

cdr3_nt: TGTGCCAGTAGTCGGGGACTAGCGGGCACCGGGGAGCTGTTTTTT
cdr3_aa: CASSRGLAGTGELFF
clone_size: -
j_call: TRBJ2-2
d_call: TRBD2
v_call: TRBV19

cdr3_nt: TGTGCCAGCACAAAAGGGAGTAGCCCGGACACCGGGGAGCTGTTTTTT
cdr3_aa: CASTKGSSPDTGELFF
clone_size: few
j_call: TRBJ2-2
d_call: -
v_call: TRBV5-8

cdr3_nt: TGCAGCGTTGGGACTAGCGGGGCGTACGAGCAGTACTTC
cdr3_aa: CSVGTSGAYEQYF
clone_size: -
j_call: TRBJ2-7
d_call: TRBD2
v_call: TRBV29-1

cdr3_nt: TGTGCCAGCAGACCAACGGGGCTAGCCAAGTTTACCTACGAGCAGTACTTC
cdr3_aa: CASRPTGLAKFTYEQYF
clone_size: -
j_call: TRBJ2-7
d_call: -
v_call: TRBV28

cdr3_nt: TGTGCCAGCAGCTTAGCGGCGGGCTACGAGCAGTACTTC
cdr3_aa: CASSLAAGYEQYF
clone_size: -
j_call: TRBJ2-7
d_call: -
v_call: TRBV7-2

cdr3_nt: TGTGCCACCCAGAAAGCGGGAGGGCCTGAGACCCAGTACTTC
cdr3_aa: CATQKAGGPETQYF
clone_size: once
j_call: TRBJ2-5
d_call: TRBD2
v_call: TRBV28

cdr3_nt: TGTGCCAGTAGTGAAAATCCCGCCGCCGGGGAGCTGTTTTTT
cdr3_aa: CASSENPAAGELFF
clone_size: -
j_call: TRBJ2-2
d_call: -
v_call: TRBV19

cdr3_nt: TGCGCCAGCAGTCAATCGGCCCCACAGGAGCAGTACTTC
cdr3_aa: CASSQSAPQEQYF
clone_size: once
j_call: TRBJ2-7
d_call: -
v_call: TRBV23-1

cdr3_nt: TGCGCCAGCAGCTTGGAGGGGGGTTCCTACAATGAGCAGTTCTTC
cdr3_aa: CASSLEGGSYNEQFF
clone_size: -
j_call: TRBJ2-1
d_call: -
v_call: TRBV5-1

cdr3_nt: TGTGCCAGCAGGGCGGATTTAGCGGGGTCCGGGGAGCTGTTTTTT
cdr3_aa: CASRADLAGSGELFF
clone_size: -
j_call: TRBJ2-2
d_call: TRBD2
v_call: TRBV6-1

cdr3_nt: TGTGCCAGCAGCTTCCCTAGCGGGAGGAACCAAGAGACCCAGTACTTC
cdr3_aa: CASSFPSGRNQETQYF
clone_size: -
j_call: TRBJ2-5
d_call: TRBD2
v_call: TRBV7-9

cdr3_nt: TGTGCCAGCCGCCCGCTGAAGCGGGGATACGAGCAGTACTTC
cdr3_aa: CASRPLKRGYEQYF
clone_size: -
j_call: TRBJ2-7
d_call: TRBD2
v_call: TRBV11-2

cdr3_nt: TGCGCCAGCAGCCCCGATCCGCGACTCACAGATACGCAGTATTTT
cdr3_aa: CASSPDPRLTDTQYF
clone_size: -
j_call: TRBJ2-3
d_call: -
v_call: TRBV5-1

cdr3_nt: TGTGCCAGCAGTTTCACGGGCTCCTACAATGAGCAGTTCTTC
cdr3_aa: CASSFTGSYNEQFF
clone_size: -
j_call: TRBJ2-1
d_call: -
v_call: TRBV28

cdr3_nt: TGTGCCAGTAGTATAGGGACAGGGGCCCTGAACACTGAAGCTTTCTTT
cdr3_aa: CASSIGTGALNTEAFF
clone_size: -
j_call: TRBJ1-1
d_call: TRBD1
v_call: TRBV19

cdr3_nt: TGCGCCAGCAGCTTGGAATATTCACAGGGATTCTACGAGCAGTACTTC
cdr3_aa: CASSLEYSQGFYEQYF
clone_size: -
j_call: TRBJ2-7
d_call: -
v_call: TRBV5-1

cdr3_nt: TGCGCCAGCAGAGAACCGGGAACAGATACGCAGTATTTT
cdr3_aa: CASREPGTDTQYF
clone_size: -
j_call: TRBJ2-3
d_call: -
v_call: TRBV5-1

cdr3_nt: TGTGCCAGCAGCTTAGACAGAAATGGCTACACCTTC
cdr3_aa: CASSLDRNGYTF
clone_size: -
j_call: TRBJ1-2
d_call: -
v_call: TRBV7-8

cdr3_nt: TGTGCCAGCATCCAAGGGGGCAGCCTGAGCTCTGGAAACACCATATATTTT
cdr3_aa: CASIQGGSLSSGNTIYF
clone_size: -
j_call: TRBJ1-3
d_call: TRBD1
v_call: TRBV28

cdr3_nt: TGTGCCAGCTCACGAAAAGAAGCAGGTCTCTACGAGCAGTACTTC
cdr3_aa: CASSRKEAGLYEQYF
clone_size: -
j_call: TRBJ2-7
d_call: -
v_call: TRBV18

cdr3_nt: TGTGCCTGGAGACAGGGTGGAGGCAATCAGCCCCAGCATTTT
cdr3_aa: CAWRQGGGNQPQHF
clone_size: -
j_call: TRBJ1-5
d_call: -
v_call: TRBV30

cdr3_nt: TGTGCCAGCAGCATAGGAAGCCCGGGACAGACCTACGAGCAGTACTTC
cdr3_aa: CASSIGSPGQTYEQYF
clone_size: -
j_call: TRBJ2-7
d_call: TRBD1
v_call: TRBV5-4

cdr3_nt: TGTGCCAGCAGCAAAGGACCGGACAGGGAATTGGACGGGGAGCTGTTTTTT
cdr3_aa: CASSKGPDRELDGELFF
clone_size: -
j_call: TRBJ2-2
d_call: -
v_call: TRBV21-1

cdr3_nt: TGTGCCTGGAGTGTACCCCCCCACGAGCAGTACTTC
cdr3_aa: CAWSVPPHEQYF
clone_size: -
j_call: TRBJ2-7
d_call: -
v_call: TRBV30

cdr3_nt: TGTGCCAGCAGCTCCGGGAGTTTTACCTACAATGAGCAGTTCTTC
cdr3_aa: CASSSGSFTYNEQFF
clone_size: -
j_call: TRBJ2-1
d_call: -
v_call: TRBV7-2

cdr3_nt: TGCGCCAGCAGCCAAGGAAGCGGGAGGGCAAATGAGCAGTTCTTC
cdr3_aa: CASSQGSGRANEQFF
clone_size: once
j_call: TRBJ2-1
d_call: TRBD2
v_call: TRBV4-3

cdr3_nt: TGTGCCAGCAGTTTATGGGGTACCACAGATACGCAGTATTTT
cdr3_aa: CASSLWGTTDTQYF
clone_size: -
j_call: TRBJ2-3
d_call: -
v_call: TRBV27

cdr3_nt: TGTGCCAGCAGTTACCCCTCGGCAAGGGGGGAAAGGTATGAAAGCGTTTACAATGAGCAGTTCTTC
cdr3_aa: CASSYPSARGERYESVYNEQFF
clone_size: -
j_call: TRBJ2-1
d_call: -
v_call: TRBV28

cdr3_nt: TGCGCCACCATCGACAGGGGGTTGAGGGCCAACGTCCTGACTTTC
cdr3_aa: CATIDRGLRANVLTF
clone_size: -
j_call: TRBJ2-6
d_call: TRBD1
v_call: TRBV10-2